This TCR beta chain was observed in a study of T cell changes during pregnancy in multiple sclerosis (dated by TCRdb to between 2018 and 2021). Describing the broader study: The study examined how the T cell repertoire changed over the course of pregnancy in women with multiple sclerosis.

Library construction relied on the immunoSEQ multiplex PCR assay. TCRdb retrieved this table from immuneACCESS and kept in-frame rearrangements only. Not all clones are present; in checked studies, unresolved V genes account for under half, and no reason is known for the remainder. This sample has 84,000 or so clones in its table, and approximately 94% of those were observed once. In total, the top ten clones hold roughly 2.5% of the sample. The CDR3, cysteine through phenylalanine, is 15 amino acids long. Only CDR3 DNA remains: 45 bases, in frame from the first base. At the junction V is shortened by 0 bases and J by 0 bases, with 7 bases in between. CDR1 is given as SGDLS and CDR2 as YYNGEE, both from the germline V gene. As for this clone: Its antigen is currently not known. No much larger clone exists at a distance of one base, and base qualities are not known.

The chain links TRBV9 with TRBJ2-1, with the D gene not clear enough to name. This receptor was taken from a female donor with multiple sclerosis, enrolled in a pregnancy study. The starting material was peripheral blood, obtained in the third trimester of pregnancy. The DNA is TGTGCCAGCAGCGTAGGTTTCAGCTCCTACAATGAGCAGTTCTTC. It translates to CASSVGFSSYNEQFF. The variable domain in full, with residues beyond the CDR3 obtained from the reference TRBV9 and TRBJ2-1 genes, is DSGVTQTPKHLITATGQRVTLRCSPRSGDLSVYWYQQSLDQGLQFLIQYYNGEERAKGNILERFSAQQFPDLHSELNLSSLELGDSALYFCASSVGFSSYNEQFFGPGTRLTVL.